This is a list of T cell receptor beta chains from one sample in a study of CD8+ T cells in alopecia areata. Only in-frame clones appear in the TCRdb table, and some are missing; sequencing was by immunoSEQ multiplex PCR. The repertoire holds 70,000 or so clones, with approximately 30% as singletons. The starting material was CD8+ T cells sorted from blood, obtained at week 4, from a patient treated with tofacitinib. These receptor sequences come from a human donor with alopecia areata. CDR3s include the opening cysteine and the closing phenylalanine or tryptophan. Fields, in order: J gene, D gene, V gene, clone size, CDR3 protein, CDR3 DNA. A D gene is named only where the DNA matches it firmly. Clone size appears in some rows only: once, few, many, or a class for an expanded clone.

j_call: TRBJ2-7; d_call: TRBD2; v_call: TRBV4-3; clone_size: -; cdr3_aa: CASMPKAGVREQYF; cdr3_nt: TGCGCCAGCATGCCAAAGGCGGGAGTTCGCGAGCAGTACTTC
j_call: TRBJ1-1; d_call: -; v_call: TRBV29-1; clone_size: -; cdr3_aa: CSETEDSKAFF; cdr3_nt: TGCAGCGAGACGGAGGACAGTAAAGCTTTCTTT
j_call: TRBJ2-2; d_call: -; v_call: TRBV30; clone_size: -; cdr3_aa: CAWIENTGELFF; cdr3_nt: TGTGCCTGGATAGAAAACACCGGGGAGCTGTTTTTT
j_call: TRBJ1-2; d_call: -; v_call: TRBV13; clone_size: few; cdr3_aa: CASSPGGSYGYTF; cdr3_nt: TGTGCCAGCAGCCCCGGAGGGTCCTATGGCTACACCTTC
j_call: TRBJ2-1; d_call: -; v_call: TRBV29-1; clone_size: few; cdr3_aa: CSVLPTTRNEQFF; cdr3_nt: TGCAGCGTCTTACCTACAACCCGCAATGAGCAGTTCTTC
j_call: TRBJ2-3; d_call: -; v_call: TRBV27; clone_size: few; cdr3_aa: CASSTPGLRDTQYF; cdr3_nt: TGTGCCAGCAGTACCCCGGGACTCCGGGATACGCAGTATTTT
j_call: TRBJ1-2; d_call: -; v_call: TRBV30; clone_size: few; cdr3_aa: CAWSETRSSYGYTF; cdr3_nt: TGTGCCTGGAGTGAAACCCGGTCTAGCTATGGCTACACCTTC
j_call: TRBJ2-7; d_call: TRBD2; v_call: TRBV29-1; clone_size: few; cdr3_aa: CSVGDGDYGQYF; cdr3_nt: TGCAGCGTTGGTGACGGGGACTACGGGCAGTATTTC
j_call: TRBJ2-7; d_call: TRBD1; v_call: TRBV5-6; clone_size: few; cdr3_aa: CASSEQGNEQYF; cdr3_nt: TGTGCCAGCTCAGAACAGGGGAACGAGCAGTACTTC
j_call: TRBJ2-6; d_call: TRBD2; v_call: TRBV30; clone_size: few; cdr3_aa: CAWTNPGGFGANVLTF; cdr3_nt: TGTGCCTGGACCAACCCGGGGGGTTTTGGGGCCAACGTCCTGACTTTC
j_call: TRBJ2-5; d_call: -; v_call: TRBV29-1; clone_size: -; cdr3_aa: CSVYRQETQYF; cdr3_nt: TGCAGCGTCTATCGACAAGAGACCCAGTACTTC
j_call: TRBJ2-7; d_call: TRBD2; v_call: TRBV25-1; clone_size: few; cdr3_aa: CSCGGYEQYF; cdr3_nt: TGTTCCTGCGGGGGATACGAGCAGTACTTC
j_call: TRBJ2-7; d_call: TRBD1; v_call: TRBV11-2; clone_size: few; cdr3_aa: CASRQQGADYEQYF; cdr3_nt: TGTGCCAGCAGGCAACAGGGGGCGGACTACGAGCAGTACTTC
j_call: TRBJ2-4; d_call: -; v_call: TRBV2; clone_size: few; cdr3_aa: CASSEDTRGGIQYF; cdr3_nt: TGTGCCAGCAGTGAAGACACTAGAGGCGGCATTCAGTACTTC
j_call: TRBJ2-7; d_call: -; v_call: TRBV9; clone_size: once; cdr3_aa: CASSSGRASSYEQYF; cdr3_nt: TGTGCCAGCAGCTCCGGACGGGCGAGCTCCTACGAGCAGTACTTC
j_call: TRBJ1-2; d_call: TRBD1; v_call: TRBV13; clone_size: -; cdr3_aa: CATRDSLNYGYTF; cdr3_nt: TGTGCCACAAGGGACAGCCTAAACTATGGCTACACCTTC
j_call: TRBJ2-7; d_call: TRBD2; v_call: TRBV27; clone_size: -; cdr3_aa: CASSILTSGTPYEQYF; cdr3_nt: TGTGCCAGCAGTATTCTTACTAGCGGGACGCCCTACGAGCAGTACTTC
j_call: TRBJ2-7; d_call: -; v_call: TRBV27; clone_size: few; cdr3_aa: CASSYRGMIYEQYF; cdr3_nt: TGTGCCAGCTCATATCGAGGCATGATCTACGAGCAGTACTTC
j_call: TRBJ2-5; d_call: TRBD2; v_call: TRBV5-5; clone_size: medium-sized; cdr3_aa: CASMDSGVGETQYF; cdr3_nt: TGTGCCAGCATGGATAGCGGGGTCGGGGAGACCCAGTACTTC